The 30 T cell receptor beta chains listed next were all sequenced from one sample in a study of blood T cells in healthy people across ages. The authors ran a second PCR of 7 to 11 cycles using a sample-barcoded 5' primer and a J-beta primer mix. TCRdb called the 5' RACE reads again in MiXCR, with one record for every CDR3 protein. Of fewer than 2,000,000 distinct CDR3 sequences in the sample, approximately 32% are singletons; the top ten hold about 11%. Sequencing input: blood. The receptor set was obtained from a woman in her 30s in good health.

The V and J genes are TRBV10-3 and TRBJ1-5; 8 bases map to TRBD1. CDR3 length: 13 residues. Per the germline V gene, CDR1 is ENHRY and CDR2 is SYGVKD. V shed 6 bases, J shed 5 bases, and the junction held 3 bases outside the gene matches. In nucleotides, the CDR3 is TGTGCCATCAGAGAGGACAGGGATCAGCCCCAGCATTTT. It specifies CAIREDRDQPQHF.

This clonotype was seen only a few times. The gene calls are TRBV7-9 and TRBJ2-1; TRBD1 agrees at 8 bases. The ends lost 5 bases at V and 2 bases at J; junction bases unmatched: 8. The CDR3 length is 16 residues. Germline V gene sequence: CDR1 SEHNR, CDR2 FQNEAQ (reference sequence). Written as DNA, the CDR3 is TGTGCCAGCAGCGACCCAGGGGGCGACCCCTACAATGAGCAGTTCTTC. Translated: CASSDPGGDPYNEQFF.

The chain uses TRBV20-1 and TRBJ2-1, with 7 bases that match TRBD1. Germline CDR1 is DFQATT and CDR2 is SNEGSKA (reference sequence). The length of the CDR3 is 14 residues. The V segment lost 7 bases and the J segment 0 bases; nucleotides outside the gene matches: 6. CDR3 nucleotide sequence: TGCAGTGTAAAGGGGGCGAGCTCCTACAATGAGCAGTTCTTC. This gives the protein CSVKGASSYNEQFF.

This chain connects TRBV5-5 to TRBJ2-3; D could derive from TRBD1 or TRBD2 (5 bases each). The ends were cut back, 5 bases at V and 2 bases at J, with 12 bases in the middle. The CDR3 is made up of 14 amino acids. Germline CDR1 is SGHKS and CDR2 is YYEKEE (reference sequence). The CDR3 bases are TGTGCCAGCAGTACCGGGACCCTCACAGATACGCAGTATTTT. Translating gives CASSTGTLTDTQYF.

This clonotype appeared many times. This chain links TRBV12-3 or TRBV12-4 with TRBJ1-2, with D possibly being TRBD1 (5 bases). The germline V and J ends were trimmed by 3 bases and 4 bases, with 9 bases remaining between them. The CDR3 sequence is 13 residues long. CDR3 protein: CASSFGGIYGYTF. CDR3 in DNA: TGTGCCAGCAGTTTCGGGGGGATCTATGGCTACACCTTC.

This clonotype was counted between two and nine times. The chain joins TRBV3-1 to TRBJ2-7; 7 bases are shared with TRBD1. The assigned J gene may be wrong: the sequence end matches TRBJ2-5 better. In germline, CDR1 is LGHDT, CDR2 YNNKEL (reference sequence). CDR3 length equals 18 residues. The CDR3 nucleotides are TGTGCCAGCAGCCAAGATTTGGTCAGACAGGGCCCCAGGTGGACCCAGTACTTC. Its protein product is CASSQDLVRQGPRWTQYF.

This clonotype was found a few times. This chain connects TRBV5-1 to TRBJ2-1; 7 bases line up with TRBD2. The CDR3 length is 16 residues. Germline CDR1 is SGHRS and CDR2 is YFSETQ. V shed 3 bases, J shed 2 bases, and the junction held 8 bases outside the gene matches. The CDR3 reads CASSWGRGETYNEQFF. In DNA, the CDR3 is TGCGCCAGCAGCTGGGGACGGGGGGAAACCTACAATGAGCAGTTCTTC. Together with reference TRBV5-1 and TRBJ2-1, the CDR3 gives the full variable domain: KAGVTQTPRYLIKTRGQQVTLSCSPISGHRSVSWYQQTPGQGLQFLFEYFSETQRNKGNFPGRFSGRQFSNSRSEMNVSTLELGDSALYLCASSWGRGETYNEQFFGPGTRLTVL.

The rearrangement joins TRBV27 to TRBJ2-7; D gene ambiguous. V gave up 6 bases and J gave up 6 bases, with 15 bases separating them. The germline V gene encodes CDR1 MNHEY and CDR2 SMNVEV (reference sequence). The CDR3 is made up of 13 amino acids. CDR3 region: CASRWTGLGEQYF. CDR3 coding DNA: TGTGCCAGCAGGTGGACGGGCTTGGGCGAGCAGTACTTC.

CDR3: CASRGGRGSYEQYF. The CDR3 DNA is TGTGCCAGCAGGGGAGGCAGGGGGTCCTACGAGCAGTACTTC. The chain joins TRBV6-6 to TRBJ2-7; D perhaps matches TRBD1 (7 bases). CDR3 length: 14 amino acids. Per germline, CDR1 MNHNY and CDR2 SVGAGI (reference sequence). V was clipped by 6 bases and J by 1 base, with 13 bases between them.

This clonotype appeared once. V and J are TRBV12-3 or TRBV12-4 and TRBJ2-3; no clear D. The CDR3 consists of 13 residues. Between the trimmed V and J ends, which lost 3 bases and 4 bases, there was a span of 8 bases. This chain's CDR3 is CASSFISSDTQYF. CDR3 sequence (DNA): TGTGCCAGCAGTTTTATTTCATCAGATACGCAGTATTTT.

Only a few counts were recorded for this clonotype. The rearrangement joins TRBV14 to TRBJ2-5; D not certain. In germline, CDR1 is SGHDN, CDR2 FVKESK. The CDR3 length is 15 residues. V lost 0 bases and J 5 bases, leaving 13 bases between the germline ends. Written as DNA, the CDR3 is TGTGCCAGCAGCCAAGATTCAGGTGGATGGGAGACCCAGTACTTC. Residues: CASSQDSGGWETQYF.

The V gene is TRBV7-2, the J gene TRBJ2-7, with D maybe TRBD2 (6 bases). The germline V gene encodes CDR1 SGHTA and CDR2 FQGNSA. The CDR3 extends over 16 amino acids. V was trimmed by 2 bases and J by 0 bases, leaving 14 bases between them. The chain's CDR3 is CASSLQGGGTSYEQYF. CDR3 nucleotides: TGTGCCAGCAGCTTACAGGGCGGCGGGACCTCCTACGAGCAGTACTTC.

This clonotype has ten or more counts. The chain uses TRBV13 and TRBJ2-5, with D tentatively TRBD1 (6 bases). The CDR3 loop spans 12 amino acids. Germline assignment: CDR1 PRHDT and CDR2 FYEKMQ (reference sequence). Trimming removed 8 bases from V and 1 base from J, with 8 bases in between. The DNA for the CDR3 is TGTGCCAGCCGGGACACCCAAGAGACCCAGTACTTC. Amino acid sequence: CASRDTQETQYF. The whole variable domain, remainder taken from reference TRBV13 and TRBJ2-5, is AAGVIQSPRHLIKEKRETATLKCYPIPRHDTVYWYQQGPGQDPQFLISFYEKMQSDKGSIPDRFSAQQFSDYHSELNMSSLELGDSALYFCASRDTQETQYFGPGTRLLVL.

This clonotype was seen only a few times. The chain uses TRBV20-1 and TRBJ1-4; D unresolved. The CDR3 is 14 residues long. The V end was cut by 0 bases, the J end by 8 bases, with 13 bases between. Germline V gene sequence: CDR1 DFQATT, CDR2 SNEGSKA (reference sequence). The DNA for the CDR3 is TGCAGTGCTAGAGATCGCCCGAAGGTGGAAAAACTGTTTTTT. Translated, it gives CSARDRPKVEKLFF.

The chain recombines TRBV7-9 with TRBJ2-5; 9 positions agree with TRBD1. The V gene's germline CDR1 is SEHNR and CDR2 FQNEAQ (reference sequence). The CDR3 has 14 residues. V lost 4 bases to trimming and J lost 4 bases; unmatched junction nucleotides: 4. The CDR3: CASSSTTGGETQYF. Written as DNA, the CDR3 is TGTGCCAGCAGCTCGACGACAGGGGGAGAGACCCAGTACTTC.

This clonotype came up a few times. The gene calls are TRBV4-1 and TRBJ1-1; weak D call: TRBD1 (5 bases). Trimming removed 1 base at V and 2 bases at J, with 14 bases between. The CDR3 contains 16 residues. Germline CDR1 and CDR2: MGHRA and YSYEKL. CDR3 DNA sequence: TGCGCCAGCAGCCAAGTGGGGGACGGCAGAAACACTGAAGCTTTCTTT. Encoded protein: CASSQVGDGRNTEAFF.

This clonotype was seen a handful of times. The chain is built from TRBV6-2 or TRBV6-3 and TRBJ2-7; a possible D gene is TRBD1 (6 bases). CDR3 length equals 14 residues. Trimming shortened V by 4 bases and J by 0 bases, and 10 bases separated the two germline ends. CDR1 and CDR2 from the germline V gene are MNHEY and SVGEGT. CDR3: CASSWTDNSYEQYF. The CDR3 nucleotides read TGTGCCAGCAGTTGGACAGATAACTCCTACGAGCAGTACTTC.

The CDR3 reads CASSLRLGGRDTDTQYF. CDR3 nucleotide sequence: TGTGCCAGCAGTCTTCGTCTGGGGGGGCGAGACACAGATACGCAGTATTTT. The chain has TRBV6-6 and TRBJ2-3, with D maybe TRBD2 (7 bases). The CDR3 loop spans 17 amino acids. Germline lookup yields CDR1 MNHNY and CDR2 SVGAGI (reference sequence). The germline V and J ends were trimmed by 5 bases and 2 bases, with 20 bases remaining between them.

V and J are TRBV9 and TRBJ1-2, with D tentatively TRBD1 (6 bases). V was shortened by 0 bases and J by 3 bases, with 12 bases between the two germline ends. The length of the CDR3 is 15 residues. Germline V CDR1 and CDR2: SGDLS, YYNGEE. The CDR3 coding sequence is TGTGCCAGCAGCGTAGAGGCAGGGGCTCACTATGGCTACACCTTC. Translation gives CASSVEAGAHYGYTF.

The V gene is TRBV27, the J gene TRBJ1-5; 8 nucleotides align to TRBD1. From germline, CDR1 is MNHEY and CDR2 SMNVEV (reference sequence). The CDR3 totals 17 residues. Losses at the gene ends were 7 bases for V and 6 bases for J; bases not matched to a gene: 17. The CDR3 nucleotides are TGTGCCAGCATTAAAGAGGCAGGGGGCTTTGTTGGTCAGCCCCAGCATTTT. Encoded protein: CASIKEAGGFVGQPQHF.

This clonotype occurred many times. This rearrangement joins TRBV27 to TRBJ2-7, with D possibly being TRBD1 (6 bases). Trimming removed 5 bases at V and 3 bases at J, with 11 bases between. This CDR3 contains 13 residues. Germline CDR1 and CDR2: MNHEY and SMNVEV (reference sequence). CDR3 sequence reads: CASSPGDGYEQYF. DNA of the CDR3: TGTGCCAGCAGTCCAGGGGACGGCTACGAGCAGTACTTC.

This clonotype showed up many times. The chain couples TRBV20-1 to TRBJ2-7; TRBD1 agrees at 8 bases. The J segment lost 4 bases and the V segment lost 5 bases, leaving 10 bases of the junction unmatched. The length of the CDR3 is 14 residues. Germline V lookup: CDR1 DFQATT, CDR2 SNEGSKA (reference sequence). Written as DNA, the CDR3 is TGCAGTGCTCTCCCTCCGGACAGGGCTTACGAGCAGTACTTC. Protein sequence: CSALPPDRAYEQYF.

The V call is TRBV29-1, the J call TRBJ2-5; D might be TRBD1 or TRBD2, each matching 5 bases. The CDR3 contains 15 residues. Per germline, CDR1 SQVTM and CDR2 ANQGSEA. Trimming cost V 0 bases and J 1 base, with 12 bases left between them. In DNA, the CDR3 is TGCAGCGTTGAAGATTCGGGGCGGCCCCAAGAGACCCAGTACTTC. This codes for CSVEDSGRPQETQYF.

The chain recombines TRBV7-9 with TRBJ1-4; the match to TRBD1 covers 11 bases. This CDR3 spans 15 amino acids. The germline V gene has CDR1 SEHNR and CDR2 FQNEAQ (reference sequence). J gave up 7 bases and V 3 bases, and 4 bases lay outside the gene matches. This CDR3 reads CASSFSGTGGEKLFF. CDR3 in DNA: TGTGCCAGCAGCTTCTCCGGGACAGGGGGTGAAAAACTGTTTTTT.

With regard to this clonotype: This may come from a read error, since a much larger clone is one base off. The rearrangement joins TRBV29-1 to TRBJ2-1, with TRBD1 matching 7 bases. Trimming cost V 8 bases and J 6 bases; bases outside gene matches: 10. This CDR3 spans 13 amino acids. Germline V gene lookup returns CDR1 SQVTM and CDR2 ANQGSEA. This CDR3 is CSIHRGPVNEQFF. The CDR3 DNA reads TGCAGCATTCACAGGGGCCCCGTCAATGAGCAGTTCTTC.

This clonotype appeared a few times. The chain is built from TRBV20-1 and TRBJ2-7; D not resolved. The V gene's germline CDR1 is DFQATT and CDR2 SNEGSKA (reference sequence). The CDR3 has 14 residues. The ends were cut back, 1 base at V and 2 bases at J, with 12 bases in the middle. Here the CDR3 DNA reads TGCAGTGCTAGAGGGCGGCGTACAGCCTACGAGCAGTACTTC. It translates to CSARGRRTAYEQYF.

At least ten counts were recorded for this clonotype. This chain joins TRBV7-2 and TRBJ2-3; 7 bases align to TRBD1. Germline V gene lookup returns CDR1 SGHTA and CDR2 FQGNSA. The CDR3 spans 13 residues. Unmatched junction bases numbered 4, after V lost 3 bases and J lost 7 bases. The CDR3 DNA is TGTGCCAGCAGCTTGACAGGGAGATATACGCAGTATTTT. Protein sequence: CASSLTGRYTQYF. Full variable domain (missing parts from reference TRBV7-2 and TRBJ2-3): GAGVSQSPSNKVTEKGKDVELRCDPISGHTALYWYRQSLGQGLEFLIYFQGNSAPDKSGLPSDRFSAERTGGSVSTLTIQRTQQEDSAVYLCASSLTGRYTQYFGPGTRLTVL.

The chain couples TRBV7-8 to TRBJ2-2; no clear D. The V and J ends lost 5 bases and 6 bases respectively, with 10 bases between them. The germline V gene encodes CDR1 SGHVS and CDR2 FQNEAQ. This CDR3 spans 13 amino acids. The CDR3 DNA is TGTGCCAGCAGCGTCAGCCCGGCCGGGGAGCTGTTTTTT. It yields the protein CASSVSPAGELFF.

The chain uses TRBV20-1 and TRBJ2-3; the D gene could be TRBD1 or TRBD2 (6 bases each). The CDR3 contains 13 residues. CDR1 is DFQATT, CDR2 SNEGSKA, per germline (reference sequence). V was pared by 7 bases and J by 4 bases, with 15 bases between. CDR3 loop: CSGRGSPADTQYF. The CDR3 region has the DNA TGCAGTGGGAGGGGGAGTCCCGCAGATACGCAGTATTTT.

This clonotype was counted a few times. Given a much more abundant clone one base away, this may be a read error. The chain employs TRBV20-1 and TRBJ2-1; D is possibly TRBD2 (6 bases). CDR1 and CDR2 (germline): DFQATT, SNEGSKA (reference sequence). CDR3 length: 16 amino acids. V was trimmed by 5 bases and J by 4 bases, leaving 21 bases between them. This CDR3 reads CSALPSGGVRYNEQFF. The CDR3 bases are TGCAGTGCTCTTCCTTCTGGCGGGGTACGGTACAATGAGCAGTTCTTC.